This is a list of T cell receptor beta chains from one sample in a study of OX40 agonist ivuxolimab in advanced cancers. The table came from immunoSEQ multiplex PCR; TCRdb's copy has only in-frame clones and leaves some out. Of more than 70,000 clones listed, about 80% were seen once; the top ten hold about 0.4%. The input for sequencing was CD4+ or CD8+ T cells sorted from blood, taken in a trial of the OX40 agonist ivuxolimab. These receptors came from an adult with an advanced solid tumor such as melanoma, head and neck, liver or kidney cancer. The CDR3 runs from the conserved cysteine through the conserved F or W. The order of the fields is V gene, clone size, J gene, CDR3 protein. Expanded clones get a size class; other rows say once, few or many, or leave the size out.

V gene: TRBV28
clone size: -
J gene: TRBJ2-1
CDR3 protein: CASSRIRVTSYNEQFF

V gene: TRBV5-1
clone size: -
J gene: TRBJ2-3
CDR3 protein: CASSLGGFTDTQYF

V gene: TRBV4-3
clone size: few
J gene: TRBJ2-3
CDR3 protein: CASSLGSASSTDTQYF

V gene: TRBV5-4
clone size: -
J gene: TRBJ2-2
CDR3 protein: CASSLGPRGTGELFF

V gene: TRBV9
clone size: -
J gene: TRBJ1-5
CDR3 protein: CASSVGNGAQPQHF

V gene: TRBV2
clone size: -
J gene: TRBJ2-1
CDR3 protein: CASSGAYNEQFF

V gene: TRBV11-2
clone size: -
J gene: TRBJ2-2
CDR3 protein: CASSSRAGAFTGELFF

V gene: TRBV11-2
clone size: medium-sized
J gene: TRBJ2-7
CDR3 protein: CASSLRGRDVIYEQYF

V gene: TRBV19
clone size: -
J gene: TRBJ1-4
CDR3 protein: CATADRRGEKLFF

V gene: TRBV5-6
clone size: -
J gene: TRBJ2-3
CDR3 protein: CASSLGVNTDTQYF

V gene: TRBV28
clone size: once
J gene: TRBJ2-1
CDR3 protein: CASSPKRLAGVRRKNEQFF

V gene: TRBV10-2
clone size: -
J gene: TRBJ1-2
CDR3 protein: CASSDQQGEAYGYTF

V gene: TRBV5-6
clone size: few
J gene: TRBJ1-1
CDR3 protein: CASSLLQGSLAEAFF

V gene: TRBV11-1
clone size: -
J gene: TRBJ2-5
CDR3 protein: CASSPRTSGGRETQYF

V gene: TRBV6-5
clone size: -
J gene: TRBJ2-1
CDR3 protein: CASSSLAGGLNEQFF

V gene: TRBV7-2
clone size: once
J gene: TRBJ2-5
CDR3 protein: CASSLSASQETQYF

V gene: TRBV7-6
clone size: -
J gene: TRBJ2-1
CDR3 protein: CASSLGGGPTFYNEQFF

V gene: TRBV30
clone size: -
J gene: TRBJ1-1
CDR3 protein: CAWIGTVKLNTEAFF

V gene: TRBV5-1
clone size: -
J gene: TRBJ2-1
CDR3 protein: CASSLVAGVWNEQFF

V gene: TRBV6-6
clone size: -
J gene: TRBJ1-5
CDR3 protein: CASSTGQGGQPQHF

V gene: TRBV5-1
clone size: once
J gene: TRBJ1-3
CDR3 protein: CASSFAENDSGNTIYF

V gene: TRBV28
clone size: -
J gene: TRBJ2-7
CDR3 protein: CASSPGTRRLAEQYF

V gene: TRBV6-6
clone size: once
J gene: TRBJ2-7
CDR3 protein: CASSNGQGSYEQYF

V gene: TRBV5-8
clone size: once
J gene: TRBJ1-5
CDR3 protein: CASSLGVVKNQPQHF

V gene: TRBV12-2
clone size: few
J gene: TRBJ2-3
CDR3 protein: CASRSSSYTQYF

V gene: TRBV27
clone size: -
J gene: TRBJ1-1
CDR3 protein: CASSLTNRVGGTEAFF

V gene: TRBV28
clone size: -
J gene: TRBJ1-3
CDR3 protein: CASRKTYLSGNTIYF

V gene: TRBV6-6
clone size: -
J gene: TRBJ1-1
CDR3 protein: CASSFLDNEAFF

V gene: TRBV4-1
clone size: few
J gene: TRBJ1-1
CDR3 protein: CASSQVDRVNTEAFF

V gene: TRBV27
clone size: -
J gene: TRBJ2-2
CDR3 protein: CASSFSLLAGNTGELFF

V gene: TRBV10-3
clone size: -
J gene: TRBJ1-5
CDR3 protein: CAISERVRGGNQPQHF

V gene: TRBV5-4
clone size: once
J gene: TRBJ2-3
CDR3 protein: CASSLGGQAILRGDTQYF

V gene: TRBV18
clone size: -
J gene: TRBJ2-5
CDR3 protein: CASSPPNGRRLNF

V gene: TRBV6-5
clone size: -
J gene: TRBJ1-3
CDR3 protein: CASSTRGSGNTIYF

V gene: TRBV19
clone size: -
J gene: TRBJ1-1
CDR3 protein: CASRHGRTGMNTEAFF

V gene: TRBV6-5
clone size: -
J gene: TRBJ2-6
CDR3 protein: CASSGGTGANVLTF

V gene: TRBV19
clone size: -
J gene: TRBJ1-2
CDR3 protein: CASSGRASPLDGYTF

V gene: TRBV5-4
clone size: once
J gene: TRBJ1-6
CDR3 protein: CASSPGRPEIGSPLHF

V gene: TRBV28
clone size: -
J gene: TRBJ1-1
CDR3 protein: CASRGGFGTNTEAFF

V gene: TRBV6-1
clone size: -
J gene: TRBJ2-4
CDR3 protein: CASALGPLAKNIQYF

V gene: TRBV30
clone size: -
J gene: TRBJ1-2
CDR3 protein: CAWSPDRGIYGYTF

V gene: TRBV2
clone size: once
J gene: TRBJ2-4
CDR3 protein: CAARGRVRAKNIQYF

V gene: TRBV15
clone size: -
J gene: TRBJ2-2
CDR3 protein: CATSRDFYRNTGELFF

V gene: TRBV7-3
clone size: -
J gene: TRBJ2-1
CDR3 protein: CASSLMGTGLLHEQFF

V gene: TRBV30
clone size: -
J gene: TRBJ1-1
CDR3 protein: CAWGSTARRFTEAFF

V gene: TRBV14
clone size: -
J gene: TRBJ1-2
CDR3 protein: CASSQTGGVHYGYTF

V gene: TRBV18
clone size: -
J gene: TRBJ1-1
CDR3 protein: CASSPAGRSEAFF

V gene: TRBV7-8
clone size: -
J gene: TRBJ2-3
CDR3 protein: CASSLGRTSGRATDTQYF

V gene: TRBV2
clone size: once
J gene: TRBJ1-2
CDR3 protein: CASRVIGGVGGYTF

V gene: TRBV2
clone size: once
J gene: TRBJ2-3
CDR3 protein: CASSVGGGASDTQYF

V gene: TRBV14
clone size: -
J gene: TRBJ2-1
CDR3 protein: CASSPPGARYNEQFF

V gene: TRBV9
clone size: -
J gene: TRBJ2-1
CDR3 protein: CASSVTWGAHEQFF

V gene: TRBV7-2
clone size: -
J gene: TRBJ2-4
CDR3 protein: CASSPAGQGGIQYF

V gene: TRBV19
clone size: once
J gene: TRBJ2-1
CDR3 protein: CASSRSVAGIEQFF

V gene: TRBV28
clone size: -
J gene: TRBJ2-7
CDR3 protein: CASSLYSGVGNKYF

V gene: TRBV5-6
clone size: -
J gene: TRBJ2-3
CDR3 protein: CASSPLGGPSDTQYF